This record concerns one T cell receptor delta chain sequence. Its antigen remains unknown. This sample was included in a study of Vδ1+ human thymocytes. The CDR3 is 22 residues long. The germline CDR1 and CDR2 sequences are TSWWSYY and QGS. V was clipped by 0 bases and J by 1 base, with 30 bases between them. Extracted RNA was reverse transcribed into cDNA. The CDR3 regions were amplified by multiplex PCR from V-gene primers to a constant-region primer. TCRdb re-called the multiplex PCR reads via CATT. The sample includes some 25,000 delta-chain clones, 6.5% to 8% seen only once; the top ten take roughly 0.99%. Between roughly 98% and 99.6% of sorted thymocytes were Vdelta1+. Study findings and constraints: Bulk data may be misread because of unexpected Vdelta2 sequences. Unlike peripheral blood Vdelta1+ controls, thymic delta-chain sequences included about 20% Vdelta2 and few Vdelta3. Highly polyclonal TRG and TRD repertoires with Gaussian CDR3 length distributions appeared in thymus.

The chain joins TRDV1 to TRDJ1; D gene ambiguous. This receptor was taken from a girl under three years old who had congenital heart surgery. The specimen was Vdelta1+ gamma-delta thymocytes from the thymus. The subset is: FACS-sorted CD3+ TCRalphabeta- TCRVdelta1+ TCRVdelta2- thymocytes. The chain's CDR3 is CALGELGALETFPHIFTDKLIF. The CDR3 coding sequence is TGTGCTCTTGGGGAACTAGGGGCCCTCGAGACCTTTCCCCATATCTTCACCGATAAACTCATCTTT.